The T cell receptor (beta chain) under discussion was sequenced for a study of vaccination effects on CD4 cells after COVID-19. About the study: Following the second dose by a median of 72 days, the post-vaccine samples were obtained.

TCRdb's copy holds only in-frame clones and misses some; the assay was immunoSEQ multiplex PCR. The table records 25,000 to 35,000 clones, around two thirds of them present only once. A note on this clone: The antigen is not known.

Scientists isolated CD4+ T cells after a roughly 9-day culture period ended. As their vaccination, participants received two doses of either BNT162b2 or mRNA-1273. The V gene end was trimmed by 4 bases and the J gene end by 9 bases; junction bases not matched to a gene: 14. From germline, CDR1 is SGHTA and CDR2 FQGNSA. This CDR3 is 17 amino acids long. J is TRBJ2-3 and V is TRBV7-2, with 12 bases aligning to TRBD1. This material consisted of CD4+ T cells from PBMCs cultured without peptide, taken after COVID-19 vaccination. This receptor was taken from a human donor who received a COVID-19 vaccine. Written as DNA, the CDR3 is TGTGCCAGCAGCTCTCCGGGACAGGGGGCGGAAGGGAAAACGCAGTATTTT. Encoded protein: CASSSPGQGAEGKTQYF.